The sequence of this T cell receptor beta chain was determined in a study of T cells after yellow fever vaccination. With respect to this clonotype: No antigen is known for it.

A process of 5'RACE template switching, which added a universal primer site and UMIs, was used to make TCR cDNA. TCRdb re-called the 5' RACE reads with MiXCR, one entry per CDR3 protein. Of about 350,000 distinct CDR3 sequences in the sample, 12% were seen once. Study-wide results and limits: Among all clonotypes, a small share was observed in both CD4 and CD8 compartments.

Per the germline V gene, CDR1 is DFQATT and CDR2 is SNEGSKA (reference sequence). This CDR3 spans 13 amino acids. Deletions cut 3 bases from V and 0 bases from J, with 8 bases between. This specimen consisted of CD4+ T cells sorted from PBMCs, obtained 15 days after the yellow fever booster vaccination. The chain carries TRBV20-1 and TRBJ1-2, with no clear D. This clonotype was sampled from a man between 18 and 29 years old who received the YFV17D yellow fever vaccine. This chain's CDR3 is CSARSSANYGYTF. In DNA form, the CDR3 reads TGCAGTGCTAGGAGTTCAGCTAACTATGGCTACACCTTC.